This T cell receptor (beta chain) was recovered during a study of CD8+ T cells in alopecia areata. Study overall: Patients in the treated group were given tofacitinib by mouth, 5 to 10 mg twice a day.

As to treatment: oral pan-JAK inhibitor, 5-10 mg twice daily. Sampling of alopecia areata patients yielded lesional scalp punch biopsies as well as peripheral blood. Notes on this clone: Its antigen is unidentified.

In each case, RNA was isolated and then reverse transcribed into cDNA as the sequencing template. Only in-frame clones appear in the TCRdb table, and some are missing; sequencing was by immunoSEQ multiplex PCR. The profile shows tens of thousands of clones, 46% of them singletons. The CDR3 runs 16 residues. Trimming pared 2 bases from V and 3 bases from J, leaving 17 bases between. Germline CDR1 SQVTM, CDR2 ANQGSEA. Study-wide results and limits: Many expanded lesional clones stayed in scalp and blood while on tofacitinib. Expanded CD8+ clones among the top 100, as well as scalp clonality, were significantly decreased by tofacitinib.

This receptor was identified in a human donor with alopecia areata. This chain uses TRBV29-1 with TRBJ2-1, with TRBD2 as a possible D gene (6 bases). This specimen consisted of CD8+ T cells sorted from blood, obtained around week 37, from a patient treated with tofacitinib. This CDR3 is CSVETPGLGLYNEQFF. CDR3 sequence (DNA): TGCAGCGTTGAAACCCCGGGACTGGGCCTCTACAATGAGCAGTTCTTC.